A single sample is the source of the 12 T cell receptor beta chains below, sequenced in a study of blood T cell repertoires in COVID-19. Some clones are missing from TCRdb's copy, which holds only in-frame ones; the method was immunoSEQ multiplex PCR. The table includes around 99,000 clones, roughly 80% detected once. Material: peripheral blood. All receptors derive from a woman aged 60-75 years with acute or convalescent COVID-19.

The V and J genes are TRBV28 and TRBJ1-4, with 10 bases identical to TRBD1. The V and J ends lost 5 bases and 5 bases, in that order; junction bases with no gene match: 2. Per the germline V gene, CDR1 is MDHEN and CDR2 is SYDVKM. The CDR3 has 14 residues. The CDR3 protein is CASSQTGGNEKLFF. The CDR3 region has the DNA TGTGCCAGCAGTCAGACAGGGGGCAATGAAAAACTGTTTTTT. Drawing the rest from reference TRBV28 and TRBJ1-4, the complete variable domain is DVKVTQSSRYLVKRTGEKVFLECVQDMDHENMFWYRQDPGLGLRLIYFSYDVKMKEKGDIPEGYSVSREKKERFSLILESASTNQTSMYLCASSQTGGNEKLFFGSGTQLSVL.

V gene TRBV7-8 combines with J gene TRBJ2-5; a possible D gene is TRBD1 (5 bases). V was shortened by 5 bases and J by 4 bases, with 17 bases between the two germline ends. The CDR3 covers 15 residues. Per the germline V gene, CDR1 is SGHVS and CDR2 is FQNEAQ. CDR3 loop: CASSAYLDRAETQYF. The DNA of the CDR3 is TGTGCCAGCAGCGCCTATCTAGACAGAGCAGAGACCCAGTACTTC.

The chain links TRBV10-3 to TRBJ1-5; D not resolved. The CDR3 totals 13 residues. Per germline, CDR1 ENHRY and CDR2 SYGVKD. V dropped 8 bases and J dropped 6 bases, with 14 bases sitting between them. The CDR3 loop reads CAISKEQGQPQHF. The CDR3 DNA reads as TGTGCCATCTCGAAGGAGCAAGGTCAGCCCCAGCATTTT.

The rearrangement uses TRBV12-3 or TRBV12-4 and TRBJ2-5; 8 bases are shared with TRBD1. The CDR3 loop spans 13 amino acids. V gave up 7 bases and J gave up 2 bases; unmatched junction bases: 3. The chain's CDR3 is CASTRQGQETQYF. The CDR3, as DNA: TGTGCCAGCACCCGACAGGGGCAAGAGACCCAGTACTTC.

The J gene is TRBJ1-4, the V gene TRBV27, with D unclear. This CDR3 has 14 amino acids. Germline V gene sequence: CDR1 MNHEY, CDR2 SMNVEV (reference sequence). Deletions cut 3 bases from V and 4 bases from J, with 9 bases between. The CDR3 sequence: CASSFWLNNEKLFF. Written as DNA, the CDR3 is TGTGCCAGCAGTTTTTGGCTGAATAATGAAAAACTGTTTTTT.

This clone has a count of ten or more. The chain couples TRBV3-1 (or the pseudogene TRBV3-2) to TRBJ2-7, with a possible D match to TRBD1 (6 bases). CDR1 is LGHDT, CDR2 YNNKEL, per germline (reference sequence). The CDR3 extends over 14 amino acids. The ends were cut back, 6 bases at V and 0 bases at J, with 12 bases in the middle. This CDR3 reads CASSRTAVSYEQYF. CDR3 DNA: TGTGCCAGCAGTCGGACAGCTGTCTCCTACGAGCAGTACTTC.

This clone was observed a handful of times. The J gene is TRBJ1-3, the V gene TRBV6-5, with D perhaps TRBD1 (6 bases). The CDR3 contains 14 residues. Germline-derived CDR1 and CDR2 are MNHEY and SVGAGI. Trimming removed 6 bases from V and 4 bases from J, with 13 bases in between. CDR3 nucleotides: TGTGCCAGCAGAACCCCAGGACAGGGAAACACCATATATTTT. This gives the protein CASRTPGQGNTIYF.

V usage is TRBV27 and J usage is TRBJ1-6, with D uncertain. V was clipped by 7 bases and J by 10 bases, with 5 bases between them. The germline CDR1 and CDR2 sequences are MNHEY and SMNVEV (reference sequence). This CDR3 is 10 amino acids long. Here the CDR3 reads CASKRSPLHF. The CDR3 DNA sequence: TGTGCCAGCAAGCGATCACCCCTCCACTTT.

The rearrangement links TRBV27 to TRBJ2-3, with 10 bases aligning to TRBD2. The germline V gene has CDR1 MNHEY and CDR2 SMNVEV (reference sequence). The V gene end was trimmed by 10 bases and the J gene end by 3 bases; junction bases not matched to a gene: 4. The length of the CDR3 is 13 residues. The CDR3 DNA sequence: TGTGCCACCACACTAGCGGGGACAGATACGCAGTATTTT. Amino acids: CATTLAGTDTQYF.

CDR3 amino acids: CSVRTGSAEQYF. As DNA, the CDR3 is TGCAGCGTGAGGACAGGGTCGGCCGAGCAGTACTTC. This chain uses TRBV29-1 with TRBJ2-7; TRBD1 matches 8 bases. The CDR3 is made up of 12 amino acids. Germline CDR1 SQVTM, CDR2 ANQGSEA. Trimming removed 6 bases from V and 6 bases from J; junction bases left unmatched: 7.

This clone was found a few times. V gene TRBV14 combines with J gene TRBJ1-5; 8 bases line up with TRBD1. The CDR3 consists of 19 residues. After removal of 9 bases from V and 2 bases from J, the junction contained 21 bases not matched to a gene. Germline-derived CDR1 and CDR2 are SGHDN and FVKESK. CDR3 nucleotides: TGTGCCAGAATGCCGGTTTCGACAGGGGAGGAAGTTGGCAATCAGCCCCAGCATTTT. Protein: CARMPVSTGEEVGNQPQHF.

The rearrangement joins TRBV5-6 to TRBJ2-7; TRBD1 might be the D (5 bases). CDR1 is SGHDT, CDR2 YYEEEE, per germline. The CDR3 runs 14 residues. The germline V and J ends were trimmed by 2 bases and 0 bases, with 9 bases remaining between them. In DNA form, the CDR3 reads TGTGCCAGCAGCTTAGAAGGGGCCTCCTACGAGCAGTACTTC. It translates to CASSLEGASYEQYF.